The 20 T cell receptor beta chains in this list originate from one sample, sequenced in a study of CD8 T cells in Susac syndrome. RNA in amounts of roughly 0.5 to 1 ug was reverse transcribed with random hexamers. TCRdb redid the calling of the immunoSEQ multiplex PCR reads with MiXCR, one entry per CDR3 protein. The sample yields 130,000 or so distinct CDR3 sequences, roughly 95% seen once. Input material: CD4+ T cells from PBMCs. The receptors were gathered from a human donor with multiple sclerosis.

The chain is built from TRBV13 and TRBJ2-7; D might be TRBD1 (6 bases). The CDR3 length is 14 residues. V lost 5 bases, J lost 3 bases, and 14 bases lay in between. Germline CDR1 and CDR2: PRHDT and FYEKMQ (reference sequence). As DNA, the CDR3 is TGTGCCAGCAGCCGCGGACAGCTGGGCTACGAGCAGTACTTC. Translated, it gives CASSRGQLGYEQYF.

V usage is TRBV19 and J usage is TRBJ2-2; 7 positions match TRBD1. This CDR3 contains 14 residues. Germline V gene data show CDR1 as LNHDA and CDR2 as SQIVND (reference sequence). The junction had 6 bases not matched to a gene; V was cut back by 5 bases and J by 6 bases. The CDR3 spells CASSSQGWAGELFF. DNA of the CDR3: TGTGCCAGTAGTTCACAGGGGTGGGCCGGGGAGCTGTTTTTT.

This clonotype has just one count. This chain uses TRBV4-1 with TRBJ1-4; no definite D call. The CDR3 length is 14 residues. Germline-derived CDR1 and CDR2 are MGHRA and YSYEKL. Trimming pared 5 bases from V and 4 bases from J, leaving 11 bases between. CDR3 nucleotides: TGCGCCAGCAGCTCCGGTCGGATTAATGAAAAACTGTTTTTT. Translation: CASSSGRINEKLFF.

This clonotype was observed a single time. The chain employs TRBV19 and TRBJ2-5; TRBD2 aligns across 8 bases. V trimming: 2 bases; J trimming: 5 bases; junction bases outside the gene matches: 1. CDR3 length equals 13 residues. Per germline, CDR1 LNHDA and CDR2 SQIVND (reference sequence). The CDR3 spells CASSIPSGETQYF. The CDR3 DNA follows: TGTGCCAGTAGTATACCTAGCGGGGAGACCCAGTACTTC. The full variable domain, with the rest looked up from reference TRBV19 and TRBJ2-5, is DGGITQSPKYLFRKEGQNVTLSCEQNLNHDAMYWYRQDPGQGLRLIYYSQIVNDFQKGDIAEGYSVSREKKESFPLTVTSAQKNPTAFYLCASSIPSGETQYFGPGTRLLVL.

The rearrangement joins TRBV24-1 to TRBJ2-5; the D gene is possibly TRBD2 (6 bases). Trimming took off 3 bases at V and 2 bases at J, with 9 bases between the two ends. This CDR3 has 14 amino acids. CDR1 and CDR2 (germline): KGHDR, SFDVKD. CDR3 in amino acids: CATSDGGWQETQYF. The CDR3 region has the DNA TGTGCCACCAGTGATGGGGGGTGGCAAGAGACCCAGTACTTC.

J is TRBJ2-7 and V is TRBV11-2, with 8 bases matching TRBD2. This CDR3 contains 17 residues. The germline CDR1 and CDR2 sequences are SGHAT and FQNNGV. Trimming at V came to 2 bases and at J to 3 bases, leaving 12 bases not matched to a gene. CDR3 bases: TGTGCCAGCAGCTTATTCTCTTCGGGAGGGGGTGTCTACGAGCAGTACTTC. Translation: CASSLFSSGGGVYEQYF.

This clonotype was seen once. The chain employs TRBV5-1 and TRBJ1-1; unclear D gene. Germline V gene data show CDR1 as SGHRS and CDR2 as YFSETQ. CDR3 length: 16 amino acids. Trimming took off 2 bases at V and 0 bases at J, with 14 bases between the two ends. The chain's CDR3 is CASSFFLTLLNTEAFF. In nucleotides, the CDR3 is TGCGCCAGCAGCTTTTTCCTCACTCTATTGAACACTGAAGCTTTCTTT.

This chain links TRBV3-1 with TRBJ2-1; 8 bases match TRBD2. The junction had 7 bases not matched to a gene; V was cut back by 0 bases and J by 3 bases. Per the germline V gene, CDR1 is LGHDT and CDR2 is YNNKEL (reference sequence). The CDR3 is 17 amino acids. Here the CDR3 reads CASSQDRSGSGYNEQFF. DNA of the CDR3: TGTGCCAGCAGCCAAGATCGGAGCGGGAGCGGCTACAATGAGCAGTTCTTC.

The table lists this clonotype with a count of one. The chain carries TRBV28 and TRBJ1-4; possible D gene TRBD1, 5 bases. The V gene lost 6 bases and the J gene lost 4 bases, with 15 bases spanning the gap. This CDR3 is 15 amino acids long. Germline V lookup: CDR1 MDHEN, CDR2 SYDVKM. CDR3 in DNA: TGTGCCAGCAGCCCTGGGGGGACGGATAATGAAAAACTGTTTTTT. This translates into CASSPGGTDNEKLFF.

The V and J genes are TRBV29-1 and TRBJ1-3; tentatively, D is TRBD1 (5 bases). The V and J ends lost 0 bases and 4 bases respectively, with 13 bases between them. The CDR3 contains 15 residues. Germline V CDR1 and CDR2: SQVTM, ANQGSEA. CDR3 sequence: CSVEDWGKSGNTIYF. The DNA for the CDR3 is TGCAGCGTTGAAGATTGGGGGAAGTCCGGAAACACCATATATTTT.

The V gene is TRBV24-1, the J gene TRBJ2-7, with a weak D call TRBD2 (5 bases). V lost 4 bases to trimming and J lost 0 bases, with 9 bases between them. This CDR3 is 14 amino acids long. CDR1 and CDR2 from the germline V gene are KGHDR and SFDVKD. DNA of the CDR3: TGTGCCACCAGTGACCGAGCGGTCTCCTACGAGCAGTACTTC. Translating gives CATSDRAVSYEQYF.

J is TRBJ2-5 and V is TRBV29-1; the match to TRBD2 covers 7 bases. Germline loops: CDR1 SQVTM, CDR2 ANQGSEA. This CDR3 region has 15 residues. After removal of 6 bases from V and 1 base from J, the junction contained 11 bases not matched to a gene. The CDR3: CSVAGTTIIQETQYF. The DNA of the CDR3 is TGCAGCGTAGCTGGGACTACTATTATCCAAGAGACCCAGTACTTC. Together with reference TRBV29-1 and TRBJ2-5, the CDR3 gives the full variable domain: SAVISQKPSRDICQRGTSLTIQCQVDSQVTMMFWYRQQPGQSLTLIATANQGSEATYESGFVIDKFPISRPNLTFSTLTVSNMSPEDSSIYLCSVAGTTIIQETQYFGPGTRLLVL.

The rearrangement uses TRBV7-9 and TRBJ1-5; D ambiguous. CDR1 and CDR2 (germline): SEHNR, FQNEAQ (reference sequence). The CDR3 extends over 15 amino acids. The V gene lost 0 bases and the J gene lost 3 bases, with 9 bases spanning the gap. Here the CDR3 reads CASSLAAGTNQPQHF. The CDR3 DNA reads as TGTGCCAGCAGCTTAGCGGCAGGAACCAATCAGCCCCAGCATTTT.

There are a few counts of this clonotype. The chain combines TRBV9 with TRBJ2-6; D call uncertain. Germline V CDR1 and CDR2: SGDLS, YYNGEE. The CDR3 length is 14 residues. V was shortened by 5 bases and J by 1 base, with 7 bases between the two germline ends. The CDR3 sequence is CASSVASGANVLTF. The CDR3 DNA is TGTGCCAGCAGTGTTGCTTCTGGGGCCAACGTCCTGACTTTC. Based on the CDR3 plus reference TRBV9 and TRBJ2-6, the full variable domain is DSGVTQTPKHLITATGQRVTLRCSPRSGDLSVYWYQQSLDQGLQFLIQYYNGEERAKGNILERFSAQQFPDLHSELNLSSLELGDSALYFCASSVASGANVLTFGAGSRLTVL.

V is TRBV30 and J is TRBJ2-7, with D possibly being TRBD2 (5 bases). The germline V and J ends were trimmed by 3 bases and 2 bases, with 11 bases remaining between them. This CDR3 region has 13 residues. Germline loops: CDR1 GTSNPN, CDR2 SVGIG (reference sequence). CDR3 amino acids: CAWRAPGTYEQYF. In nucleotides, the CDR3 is TGTGCCTGGAGGGCCCCGGGAACCTACGAGCAGTACTTC.

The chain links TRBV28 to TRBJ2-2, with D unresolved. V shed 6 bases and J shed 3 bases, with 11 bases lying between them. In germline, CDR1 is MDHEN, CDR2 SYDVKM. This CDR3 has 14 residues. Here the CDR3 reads CASRPGSYTGELFF. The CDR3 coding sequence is TGTGCCAGCAGACCCGGAAGTTACACCGGGGAGCTGTTTTTT.

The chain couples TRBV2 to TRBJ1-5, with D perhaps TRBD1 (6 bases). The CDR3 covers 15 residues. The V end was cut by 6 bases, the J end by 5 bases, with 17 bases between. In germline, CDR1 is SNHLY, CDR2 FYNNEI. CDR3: CASRPIQGRHQPQHF. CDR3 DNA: TGTGCCAGCAGGCCGATACAGGGAAGGCATCAGCCCCAGCATTTT. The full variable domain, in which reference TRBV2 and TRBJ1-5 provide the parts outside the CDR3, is EPEVTQTPSHQVTQMGQEVILRCVPISNHLYFYWYRQILGQKVEFLVSFYNNEISEKSEIFDDQFSVERPDGSNFTLKIRSTKLEDSAMYFCASRPIQGRHQPQHFGDGTRLSIL.

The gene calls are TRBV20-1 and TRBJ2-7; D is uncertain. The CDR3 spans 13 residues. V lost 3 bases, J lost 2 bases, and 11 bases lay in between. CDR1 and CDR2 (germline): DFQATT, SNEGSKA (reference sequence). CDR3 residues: CSARHTNTYEQYF. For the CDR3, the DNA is TGCAGTGCTAGGCATACTAACACCTACGAGCAGTACTTC.

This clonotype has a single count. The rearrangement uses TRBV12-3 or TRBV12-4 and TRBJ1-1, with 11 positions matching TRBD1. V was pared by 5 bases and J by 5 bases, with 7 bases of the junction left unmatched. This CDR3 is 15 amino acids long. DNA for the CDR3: TGTGCCAGCAGTATCTCGGACAGGGGGCTGACTGAAGCTTTCTTT. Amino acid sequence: CASSISDRGLTEAFF.

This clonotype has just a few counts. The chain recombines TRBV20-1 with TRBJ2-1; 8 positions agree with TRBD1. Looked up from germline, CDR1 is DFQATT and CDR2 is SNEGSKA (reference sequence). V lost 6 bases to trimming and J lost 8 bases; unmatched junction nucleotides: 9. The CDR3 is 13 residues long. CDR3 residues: CSAQRGQDHEQFF. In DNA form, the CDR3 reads TGCAGTGCCCAGAGGGGACAGGACCATGAGCAGTTCTTC.